This TCR beta chain was captured by sequencing in a study of T cell changes during pregnancy in multiple sclerosis. Germline loops: CDR1 MNHEY, CDR2 SMNVEV (reference sequence). J was trimmed by 0 bases and V by 5 bases; bases with no gene match: 10. There are 17 residues in the CDR3. TCRdb's copy holds only in-frame clones and misses some; the assay was immunoSEQ multiplex PCR. This sample carries tens of thousands of clones, over 90% of them seen once, and the ten largest clones take 2% to 2.5%. The TCR sequence derives from a female donor with multiple sclerosis, enrolled in a pregnancy study. The genes are TRBV27 and TRBJ1-1, with 9 bases lining up with TRBD1. This material consisted of peripheral blood, taken in the third trimester of pregnancy. The CDR3 loop reads CASSPQTGGYMNTEAFF. The CDR3 coding sequence is TGTGCCAGCAGTCCCCAGACAGGGGGATACATGAACACTGAAGCTTTCTTT.